A selection of T cell receptor beta chains follows, all from one sample in a study of OX40 agonist ivuxolimab in advanced cancers. Sequencing used immunoSEQ multiplex PCR; TCRdb keeps in-frame clones, though not all of them. This table has under 95,000 clones, approximately 81% appearing once. Source: CD4+ or CD8+ T cells sorted from blood, taken in a trial of the OX40 agonist ivuxolimab. Receptors originate from an adult with an advanced solid tumor such as melanoma, head and neck, liver or kidney cancer. The CDR3 runs from the conserved cysteine through the conserved F or W. The D gene is left open where the match is weak. Clone size appears in some rows only: once, few, many, or a class for an expanded clone.

abundance	v_gene	j_gene	d_gene	CDR3aa	CDR3nt
-	TRBV7-6	TRBJ2-7	TRBD1	CASSRIPGQGLYEQYF	TGTGCCAGCAGCCGTATTCCGGGACAGGGTCTCTACGAGCAGTACTTC
-	TRBV19	TRBJ1-2	TRBD1	CASSIQAGQGGDYGYTF	TGTGCCAGTAGTATCCAAGCCGGACAGGGCGGGGACTATGGCTACACCTTC
once	TRBV7-9	TRBJ2-7	TRBD2	CASSLLAGEIYEQYF	TGTGCCAGCAGCCTGCTAGCGGGAGAAATCTACGAGCAGTACTTC
-	TRBV7-9	TRBJ2-5	-	CASSWGGQETQYF	TGTGCCAGCAGCTGGGGCGGCCAAGAGACCCAGTACTTC
-	TRBV2	TRBJ1-1	-	CASSDPGSPANTEAFF	TGTGCCAGCAGTGACCCAGGGTCCCCCGCGAACACTGAAGCTTTCTTT
-	TRBV28	TRBJ2-2	-	CASSLLPLGGGSDTGELFF	TGTGCCAGCAGCTTACTCCCCCTGGGTGGGGGCTCTGACACCGGGGAGCTGTTTTTT
-	TRBV19	TRBJ1-1	-	CASVAAPSNTEAFF	TGTGCCAGTGTCGCAGCGCCTTCGAACACTGAAGCTTTCTTT
-	TRBV9	TRBJ2-2	-	CASSPRTVNTGELFF	TGTGCCAGCAGCCCGCGGACGGTGAACACCGGGGAGCTGTTTTTT
-	TRBV5-5	TRBJ1-2	-	CASSLNPDRGHGYTF	TGTGCCAGCAGCTTAAACCCCGACCGTGGCCATGGCTACACCTTC
-	TRBV15	TRBJ2-7	TRBD1	CATSRRQGAHEQYF	TGTGCCACCAGCAGAAGACAGGGGGCCCACGAGCAGTACTTC
-	TRBV5-4	TRBJ2-5	TRBD1	CASSPGTGGGETQYF	TGTGCCAGCAGCCCGGGGACAGGGGGTGGAGAGACCCAGTACTTC
-	TRBV5-1	TRBJ2-5	TRBD2	CASSLRGVKETQYF	TGCGCCAGCAGCTTGCGGGGGGTGAAAGAGACCCAGTACTTC
-	TRBV28	TRBJ2-3	-	CASSLAGTDTQYF	TGTGCCAGCAGTTTAGCGGGAACAGATACGCAGTATTTT
-	TRBV9	TRBJ2-3	-	CASSVGVEKYF	TGTGCCAGCAGCGTAGGGGTAGAGAAGTATTTT
-	TRBV2	TRBJ2-7	TRBD1	CASSEGGQLLEQYF	TGTGCCAGCAGTGAAGGGGGACAGCTTCTCGAGCAGTACTTC
-	TRBV19	TRBJ2-7	TRBD2	CASSISRGLARKFYEQYF	TGTGCCAGTAGTATCTCCCGCGGACTAGCAAGAAAATTCTACGAGCAGTACTTC
few	TRBV29-1	TRBJ1-2	-	CSVSERTSNYGYTF	TGCAGCGTTAGTGAACGGACTTCAAACTATGGCTACACCTTC
-	TRBV10-1	TRBJ2-5	TRBD2	CASSGSGSETQYF	TGCGCCAGCAGCGGTAGCGGGAGTGAGACCCAGTACTTC
-	TRBV7-2	TRBJ2-6	-	CASSSGRISGANVLTF	TGTGCCAGCAGCTCGGGACGCATATCTGGGGCCAACGTCCTGACTTTC
few	TRBV7-6	TRBJ2-6	-	CASSFGHYSGANVLTF	TGTGCCAGCAGCTTTGGACATTACTCTGGGGCCAACGTCCTGACTTTC
-	TRBV10-3	TRBJ2-2	-	CAVTETANTGELFF	TGTGCCGTGACGGAAACGGCGAACACCGGGGAGCTGTTTTTT
-	TRBV10-3	TRBJ2-1	-	CAISYRDGDNEQFF	TGTGCCATCAGCTACCGGGACGGAGACAATGAGCAGTTCTTC
-	TRBV7-7	TRBJ2-5	-	CASSLSSYYQETQYF	TGTGCTAGCAGCTTATCAAGCTATTACCAAGAGACCCAGTACTTC
-	TRBV6-5	TRBJ2-4	TRBD1	CASRPGQGTKNIQYF	TGTGCCAGCAGACCGGGACAGGGAACCAAAAACATTCAGTACTTC
-	TRBV2	TRBJ2-3	-	CASSDMRTDTQYF	TGTGCCAGCAGTGATATGAGGACAGATACGCAGTATTTT
-	TRBV5-6	TRBJ2-3	TRBD2	CASSLRTSGDTQYF	TGTGCCAGCAGCTTGAGGACTAGCGGGGATACGCAGTATTTT
-	TRBV28	TRBJ2-7	TRBD2	CASSSSGLPSYEQYF	TGTGCCAGCAGTTCCTCGGGACTACCTTCCTACGAGCAGTACTTC
few	TRBV7-9	TRBJ2-1	-	CASSLTGSSYNEQFF	TGTGCCAGCAGCTTAACAGGGAGCTCCTACAATGAGCAGTTCTTC
-	TRBV6-6	TRBJ1-2	-	CASREGQNYGYTF	TGTGCCAGCAGAGAAGGACAGAACTATGGCTACACCTTC
-	TRBV11-1	TRBJ2-2	TRBD2	CASSLGTGTSAGELFF	TGTGCCAGCAGCTTAGGGACCGGGACTAGCGCCGGGGAGCTGTTTTTT
-	TRBV13	TRBJ2-7	TRBD2	CASSLLTSGSINEQYF	TGTGCCAGCAGCCTCCTGACTAGCGGGAGTATCAACGAGCAGTACTTC
-	TRBV15	TRBJ2-2	-	CATSRELAENTGELFF	TGTGCCACCAGCAGAGAACTCGCCGAGAACACCGGGGAGCTGTTTTTT
-	TRBV18	TRBJ2-7	TRBD2	CASSPGTSGSYEQYF	TGTGCCAGCTCACCAGGGACTAGCGGGAGTTACGAGCAGTACTTC
-	TRBV7-9	TRBJ2-7	-	CASSLAMVAASYEQYF	TGTGCCAGCAGCTTAGCAATGGTAGCGGCATCCTACGAGCAGTACTTC
-	TRBV19	TRBJ1-5	TRBD1	CASSPGTGPSHF	TGTGCCAGTAGTCCCGGGACAGGGCCCTCGCATTTT
-	TRBV7-2	TRBJ2-1	TRBD2	CASNSGRALNEQFF	TGTGCCAGCAACAGCGGGAGGGCCCTGAATGAGCAGTTCTTC
-	TRBV25-1	TRBJ2-1	-	CASSELLSRGQFF	TGTGCCAGCAGTGAACTATTAAGCCGGGGGCAGTTCTTC
-	TRBV29-1	TRBJ2-5	-	CSVEEGWAGARWATQYF	TGCAGCGTTGAAGAAGGTTGGGCAGGGGCGAGGTGGGCGACCCAGTACTTC
few	TRBV11-2	TRBJ2-6	-	CASSLALTGANVLTF	TGTGCCAGCAGCTTAGCGCTAACTGGGGCCAACGTCCTGACTTTC
-	TRBV4-2	TRBJ1-2	-	CASSQDGREYYGYTF	TGTGCCAGCAGCCAAGATGGCAGGGAGTACTATGGCTACACCTTC
-	TRBV7-9	TRBJ2-1	TRBD2	CASSLLRLAAYNEQFF	TGTGCCAGCAGCTTATTGAGACTAGCGGCCTACAATGAGCAGTTCTTC
-	TRBV2	TRBJ1-2	TRBD1	CASSQTGAGGYTF	TGTGCCAGCAGCCAGACAGGGGCGGGAGGCTACACCTTC
-	TRBV5-5	TRBJ1-5	TRBD1	CASSLGPTGFQPQHF	TGTGCCAGCAGCTTGGGCCCGACAGGGTTTCAGCCCCAGCATTTT
-	TRBV6-5	TRBJ2-5	-	CASSYSWESETQYF	TGTGCCAGCAGTTATTCGTGGGAGAGTGAGACCCAGTACTTC
once	TRBV7-9	TRBJ2-7	-	CASSLVNSYEQYF	TGTGCCAGCAGCTTAGTAAACTCCTACGAGCAGTACTTC
-	TRBV11-3	TRBJ2-7	-	CASSLSGYEQYF	TGTGCCAGCAGCTTATCGGGCTACGAGCAGTACTTC
-	TRBV7-2	TRBJ1-2	-	CASSLVGANYGYTF	TGTGCCAGCAGCTTAGTTGGCGCCAACTATGGCTACACCTTC
-	TRBV5-5	TRBJ1-4	-	CASSPVGGLEKLFF	TGTGCCAGCAGCCCGGTGGGGGGGCTAGAAAAACTGTTTTTT
-	TRBV19	TRBJ1-2	-	CASSIGRVDYTF	TGTGCCAGTAGTATTGGAAGGGTCGACTACACCTTC
-	TRBV14	TRBJ2-5	-	CASSHRRTGQETQYF	TGTGCCAGCAGCCATCGTAGGACCGGCCAAGAGACCCAGTACTTC
-	TRBV7-2	TRBJ2-3	-	CASSLTWGTDTQYF	TGTGCCAGCAGCTTAACGTGGGGCACAGATACGCAGTATTTT
-	TRBV7-9	TRBJ2-5	TRBD2	CASSLYPNSGRRETQYF	TGTGCCAGCAGCTTATATCCCAATAGCGGGAGGCGAGAGACCCAGTACTTC
-	TRBV14	TRBJ1-3	-	CASSQWGIVSGNTIYF	TGTGCCAGCAGCCAATGGGGTATCGTCTCTGGAAACACCATATATTTT
-	TRBV27	TRBJ1-5	-	CASSFSGVSNQPQHF	TGTGCCAGCAGTTTTTCAGGAGTAAGCAATCAGCCCCAGCATTTT
-	TRBV7-9	TRBJ2-1	TRBD2	CASTPKGLASSEQFF	TGTGCCAGCACTCCGAAGGGACTAGCCAGTAGTGAGCAGTTCTTC
-	TRBV18	TRBJ2-1	TRBD1	CASSPRTGDYNEQFF	TGTGCCAGCTCACCACGCACAGGGGATTACAATGAGCAGTTCTTC
few	TRBV27	TRBJ2-3	TRBD2	CASSLGLAGGRGTDTQYF	TGTGCCAGCAGTTTGGGGCTAGCGGGAGGTAGGGGCACAGATACGCAGTATTTT